The 29 T cell receptor beta chains below come from one sample, sequenced in a study of CD8 T cells in ankylosing spondylitis. Their recognized antigens are unknown. Using its own MiXCR run on the 5' RACE reads, TCRdb lists one record per CDR3 protein. The repertoire holds about 700,000 distinct CDR3 sequences, roughly 19% seen once, with approximately 18% in the top ten. Study outcomes and limitations: Eight highly homologous variants formed a TCR beta motif that appeared characteristic of ankylosing spondylitis blood.

Input material: blood, either unsorted or a sorted T cell fraction (not recorded which). These receptors were taken from a male donor with ankylosing spondylitis.

This clonotype was counted between two and nine times. This sequence joins TRBV5-6 and TRBJ2-5, with D possibly matching TRBD1 (6 bases). The germline V gene encodes CDR1 SGHDT and CDR2 YYEEEE. Trimming took off 1 base at V and 5 bases at J, with 12 bases between the two ends. CDR3 length equals 14 residues. CDR3 in DNA: TGTGCCAGCAGCTTGTTTCAGGGGCGGGAGACCCAGTACTTC. Encoded protein: CASSLFQGRETQYF.

This clonotype came up once. At one of its ends the junction is not consistent with the germline gene, which may arise from a read error. V is TRBV2 and J is TRBJ2-5, with no clear D. This CDR3 has 12 residues. CDR1 and CDR2 (germline): SNHLY, FYNNEI. CDR3 nucleotide sequence: TGTGCCAGCAGTGCCGTACAAGAGGCCCAGTACTTC. Its protein is CASSAVQEAQYF.

Here the CDR3 reads CASSLIPTGTNTGELFF. Written as DNA, the CDR3 is TGTGCCAGCAGCTTAATCCCGACAGGGACGAACACCGGGGAGCTGTTTTTT. The genes are TRBV7-3 and TRBJ2-2; 7 bases line up with TRBD1. Germline V CDR1 and CDR2: SGHTA, FQGTGA. V shed 1 base, J shed 0 bases, and the junction held 5 bases outside the gene matches. The CDR3 is made up of 17 amino acids. The complete variable domain, with remaining parts taken from reference TRBV7-3 and TRBJ2-2, reads GAGVSQTPSNKVTEKGKYVELRCDPISGHTALYWYRQSLGQGPEFLIYFQGTGAADDSGLPNDRFFAVRPEGSVSTLKIQRTERGDSAVYLCASSLIPTGTNTGELFFGEGSRLTVL.

The chain joins TRBV20-1 to TRBJ1-2, with 7 bases fitting TRBD1. The trim removed 6 bases at V and 7 bases at J, leaving 20 bases unmatched. Germline assignment: CDR1 DFQATT and CDR2 SNEGSKA (reference sequence). The CDR3 totals 16 residues. In DNA, the CDR3 is TGCAGTGCCCAACTTCTCCACAGGGGCCCCTCGAGTGGCTACACCTTC. Encoded protein: CSAQLLHRGPSSGYTF.

This clonotype was observed many times. The rearrangement uses TRBV12-3 or TRBV12-4 and TRBJ1-3; unclear D gene. There are 15 residues in the CDR3. The V and J ends lost 3 bases and 0 bases respectively, with 9 bases between them. The CDR3 sequence: CASSLKSSSGNTIYF. The CDR3 DNA reads as TGTGCCAGCAGTTTGAAATCAAGCTCTGGAAACACCATATATTTT.

This clonotype has a count of ten or more. The chain joins TRBV10-3 to TRBJ2-3, with D unclear. V was cut by 0 bases and J by 6 bases, with 4 bases left in between. Per the germline V gene, CDR1 is ENHRY and CDR2 is SYGVKD. CDR3 length equals 12 residues. DNA of the CDR3: TGTGCCATCAGTGAGTCCCTGGATACGCAGTATTTT. Translating it yields CAISESLDTQYF.

This clonotype was counted only a few times. The CDR3 DNA follows: TGCGCCAGCAGCCAACGGACAGGGGGAAACACTGAAGCTTTCTTT. Translating gives CASSQRTGGNTEAFF. The rearrangement joins TRBV4-3 to TRBJ1-1; 10 bases map to TRBD1. The CDR3 is 15 amino acids. CDR1 and CDR2 from the germline V gene are LGHNA and YSLEER. V trimming: 2 bases; J trimming: 2 bases; junction bases outside the gene matches: 2.

This clonotype was seen a handful of times. This rearrangement joins TRBV28 to TRBJ2-1; 9 nucleotides line up with TRBD2. CDR1 and CDR2 (germline): MDHEN, SYDVKM. The V gene end was trimmed by 5 bases and the J gene end by 4 bases; junction bases not matched to a gene: 6. The CDR3 extends over 15 amino acids. CDR3 protein: CASSTQTSGYNEQFF. The DNA for the CDR3 is TGTGCCAGCAGTACACAGACTAGCGGATACAATGAGCAGTTCTTC.

The DNA of the CDR3 is TGCAGCGTTGAAGATCTATTCCAGGGTGCAGCGAATACGCAGTATTTT. It is translated as CSVEDLFQGAANTQYF. The V gene is TRBV29-1, the J gene TRBJ2-3; a weak D match, TRBD1 (5 bases). Trimming cost V 0 bases and J 7 bases, with 20 bases left between them. This CDR3 has 16 residues. The germline CDR1 and CDR2 sequences are SQVTM and ANQGSEA.

J is TRBJ2-1 and V is TRBV4-2; weak D call: TRBD1 (6 bases). The germline V gene has CDR1 LGHNA and CDR2 YNFKEQ. The CDR3 is 17 amino acids. The V end lost 0 bases, the J end lost 8 bases, and 20 bases lay between the germline ends. The CDR3 region has the DNA TGTGCCAGCAGCCAAGATTTTCCGCCTTGGGGGCAGGATGAGCAGTTCTTC. This gives the protein CASSQDFPPWGQDEQFF.

Only a few counts were recorded for this clonotype. The V gene is TRBV20-1, the J gene TRBJ2-7, with D possibly TRBD2 on 6 matching bases. V lost 8 bases to trimming and J lost 2 bases, with 16 bases between them. The CDR3 loop spans 13 amino acids. Germline V lookup: CDR1 DFQATT, CDR2 SNEGSKA (reference sequence). CDR3 region: CSPNRDSTYEQYF. The CDR3 DNA is TGCAGTCCCAACCGGGACTCAACCTACGAGCAGTACTTC.

This clonotype was counted only a few times. The chain joins TRBV7-8 to TRBJ2-7; D is ambiguous. CDR1 and CDR2 (germline): SGHVS, FQNEAQ. CDR3 length equals 14 residues. The germline V and J ends were trimmed by 5 bases and 0 bases, with 11 bases remaining between them. The CDR3 DNA reads TGTGCCAGCAGCCGAACAGCACGCTCCTACGAGCAGTACTTC. Its translation: CASSRTARSYEQYF.

The rearrangement uses TRBV12-3 or TRBV12-4 and TRBJ2-7; D uncertain. V lost 4 bases and J 2 bases, leaving 9 bases between the germline ends. This CDR3 has 13 residues. The CDR3 here is CASSSKYTYEQYF. Here the CDR3 DNA reads TGTGCCAGCAGTTCAAAATATACCTACGAGCAGTACTTC.

The V gene is TRBV5-1, the J gene TRBJ1-2, with 12 positions matching TRBD1. CDR3 length: 15 amino acids. The junction had 9 bases not matched to a gene; V was cut back by 8 bases and J by 4 bases. The germline CDR1 and CDR2 sequences are SGHRS and YFSETQ. Here the CDR3 reads CASGTGGESPYGYTF. The DNA for the CDR3 is TGCGCCAGTGGGACAGGGGGCGAATCCCCCTATGGCTACACCTTC. The variable domain in full, completed from reference TRBV5-1 and TRBJ1-2, reads KAGVTQTPRYLIKTRGQQVTLSCSPISGHRSVSWYQQTPGQGLQFLFEYFSETQRNKGNFPGRFSGRQFSNSRSEMNVSTLELGDSALYLCASGTGGESPYGYTFGSGTRLTVV.

This chain joins TRBV4-2 and TRBJ2-5; TRBD2 agrees at 10 bases. The V gene's germline CDR1 is LGHNA and CDR2 YNFKEQ. The CDR3 totals 17 residues. Losses at the gene ends were 3 bases for V and 5 bases for J; bases not matched to a gene: 12. The CDR3 nucleotides read TGTGCCAGCAGCCAGGAACTAATAGCGGGAGGACGGGAGACCCAGTACTTC. Residues: CASSQELIAGGRETQYF.

This chain links TRBV11-2 with TRBJ2-7; D possibly corresponds to TRBD2 (6 bases). There are 14 residues in the CDR3. The germline V and J ends were trimmed by 5 bases and 2 bases, with 13 bases remaining between them. Germline assignment: CDR1 SGHAT and CDR2 FQNNGV. This CDR3 reads CASSLLWGAYEQYF. As DNA, the CDR3 is TGTGCCAGCAGCCTCCTCTGGGGGGCCTACGAGCAGTACTTC.

The chain has TRBV5-1 and TRBJ2-1; D is undetermined. The CDR3 length is 16 residues. V lost 2 bases, J lost 2 bases, and 14 bases lay in between. Germline values: CDR1 SGHRS, CDR2 YFSETQ. CDR3 amino acids: CASSLFKLPTYNEQFF. The CDR3 DNA follows: TGCGCCAGCAGCTTATTCAAGCTTCCGACCTACAATGAGCAGTTCTTC.

V is TRBV7-2 and J is TRBJ2-7; D is ambiguous. Trimming pared 5 bases from V and 4 bases from J, leaving 9 bases between. Looked up from germline, CDR1 is SGHTA and CDR2 is FQGNSA. CDR3 size: 12 residues. The CDR3: CASSQIAYEQYF. The CDR3 DNA follows: TGTGCCAGCAGCCAGATAGCTTACGAGCAGTACTTC.

V is TRBV28 and J is TRBJ2-2; 7 bases are shared with TRBD1. The J segment lost 0 bases and the V segment lost 7 bases, leaving 5 bases of the junction unmatched. The CDR3 covers 15 residues. Germline CDR1 MDHEN, CDR2 SYDVKM. The DNA of the CDR3 is TGTGCCAGCACCCAGGGACAGTCGAACACCGGGGAGCTGTTTTTT. Protein product: CASTQGQSNTGELFF.

The chain uses TRBV5-1 and TRBJ1-2; D not certain. The germline V and J ends were trimmed by 7 bases and 4 bases, with 17 bases remaining between them. The CDR3 has 14 residues. Germline V CDR1 and CDR2: SGHRS, YFSETQ. The CDR3 region has the DNA TGCGCCAGCCAACAAAACCCTGTGGGCTATGGCTACACCTTC. It encodes CASQQNPVGYGYTF.

The genes are TRBV4-2 and TRBJ2-1; 13 nucleotides match TRBD2. The V gene end was trimmed by 4 bases and the J gene end by 7 bases; junction bases not matched to a gene: 16. Per germline, CDR1 LGHNA and CDR2 YNFKEQ. This CDR3 has 19 residues. The CDR3 region has the DNA TGTGCCAGCAGCCCCCAACCACCGGGACTAGCGGGATCTGGTAATGAGCAGTTCTTC. Protein product: CASSPQPPGLAGSGNEQFF.

The chain couples TRBV6-5 to TRBJ2-2; D might be TRBD1 (6 bases). Germline V CDR1 and CDR2: MNHEY, SVGAGI. This CDR3 has 16 amino acids. The V end lost 2 bases, the J end lost 1 base, and 11 bases lay between the germline ends. DNA for the CDR3: TGTGCCAGCAGTTACACGATGGGACAGAACACCGGGGAGCTGTTTTTT. The encoded protein is CASSYTMGQNTGELFF.

This sequence joins TRBV15 and TRBJ2-6; the D gene could be TRBD1 or TRBD2 (6 bases each). The CDR3 has 17 residues. Trimming removed 5 bases at V and 0 bases at J, with 14 bases between. Per the germline V gene, CDR1 is LNHNV and CDR2 is YYDKDF (reference sequence). The CDR3 here is CATSVGGQSSGANVLTF. CDR3 bases: TGTGCCACCAGCGTCGGGGGACAAAGCTCTGGGGCCAACGTCCTGACTTTC.

CDR3 bases: TGTGCCAGCGGACGACAGGGATTCGAGCAGTACTTC. Protein product: CASGRQGFEQYF. The chain has TRBV27 and TRBJ2-7; TRBD1 aligns across 7 bases. The CDR3 is made up of 12 amino acids. V dropped 8 bases and J dropped 6; count of bases not matched to a gene: 7. Germline V lookup: CDR1 MNHEY, CDR2 SMNVEV (reference sequence).

The V gene is TRBV7-2, the J gene TRBJ2-3; 8 positions agree with TRBD2. The germline CDR1 and CDR2 sequences are SGHTA and FQGNSA. V shed 5 bases, J shed 0 bases, and the junction held 7 bases outside the gene matches. This CDR3 spans 16 amino acids. The CDR3 protein is CASSGAGVRSTDTQYF. The CDR3 DNA reads as TGTGCCAGCAGCGGAGCGGGAGTTCGTAGCACAGATACGCAGTATTTT.

The gene calls are TRBV18 and TRBJ2-1; the D gene is possibly TRBD2 (5 bases). Germline V gene data show CDR1 as KGHSH and CDR2 as LQKENI. With 5 bases removed from V and 3 bases from J, the gap between germline ends came to 17 bases. This CDR3 region has 16 residues. The DNA of the CDR3 is TGTGCCAGCTCAGCCGGGGTGGGAATAAGCTACAATGAGCAGTTCTTC. Encoded protein: CASSAGVGISYNEQFF.

The genes are TRBV20-1 and TRBJ1-1; TRBD1 is a possible D gene (6 bases). CDR1 is DFQATT and CDR2 is SNEGSKA in the germline V gene (reference sequence). V lost 3 bases and J 5 bases, leaving 16 bases between the germline ends. The CDR3 totals 14 residues. The CDR3 region is CSASVVGGATEAFF. The CDR3 DNA reads as TGCAGTGCTAGCGTGGTCGGGGGCGCGACTGAAGCTTTCTTT.

The rearrangement uses TRBV19 and TRBJ2-1; TRBD1 agrees at 9 bases. This CDR3 contains 11 residues. Losses at the gene ends were 9 bases for V and 13 bases for J; bases not matched to a gene: 7. CDR1 is LNHDA, CDR2 SQIVND, per germline (reference sequence). The DNA of the CDR3 is TGTGCCAGGGTTCCGGGACAGGGACAGTTCTTC. This gives the protein CARVPGQGQFF.

This chain joins TRBV7-9 and TRBJ1-2; TRBD1 is a possible D gene (5 bases). The CDR3 is 13 residues long. Trimming stripped 2 bases from V and 6 bases from J, with 10 bases between. Germline assignment: CDR1 SEHNR and CDR2 FQNEAQ (reference sequence). The CDR3 sequence: CASSLRLGDGYTF. CDR3 in DNA: TGTGCCAGCAGCTTAAGACTGGGGGATGGCTACACCTTC.